This is a list of T cell receptor beta chains from one sample in a study of T-cell reconstitution after alpha-beta-depleted transplantation in children. A single record per CDR3 protein comes from TCRdb applying MiXCR to the PCR reads. The sample consists of fewer than 550,000 distinct CDR3 sequences, around 10% of them appearing once. Material: PBMCs, mostly from graft donor cells, obtained 180 days after TCRalphabeta/CD19-depleted stem cell transplant. Receptor source: a female patient aged 2-9 years who had a stem cell transplant for aplastic anemia, so the T cells may come from the graft donor. The CDR3 runs from the conserved cysteine through the conserved F or W. The order of the fields is V gene, CDR3 protein.

v_call: TRBV11-2
cdr3_aa: CASRPVAGANVLTF

v_call: TRBV6-5
cdr3_aa: CASSSGLAGGERLHEQYF

v_call: TRBV20-1
cdr3_aa: CSAVMGNSGNTIYF

v_call: TRBV15
cdr3_aa: CATSRDERGEQYF

v_call: TRBV18
cdr3_aa: CASSRGQPTDTQYF

v_call: TRBV4-2
cdr3_aa: CASSQAREYLDIQYF

v_call: TRBV10-2
cdr3_aa: CASSDWPSGTNTGELFF

v_call: TRBV6-5
cdr3_aa: CASSSRTAVDTQYF

v_call: TRBV18
cdr3_aa: CASSPRNNQPQHF

v_call: TRBV12-5
cdr3_aa: CASGLESNRGTEAFF

v_call: TRBV7-2
cdr3_aa: CASSFRQGANWANVLTF

v_call: TRBV4-3
cdr3_aa: CASSQAKLAGGRNEQFF

v_call: TRBV7-2
cdr3_aa: CASSQRTSGRMDTQYF

v_call: TRBV11-2
cdr3_aa: CASSLVGPRADTQYF

v_call: TRBV20-1
cdr3_aa: CSASPIGTSFNEQFF

v_call: TRBV9
cdr3_aa: CASSPREGQLYEQYF